Listed here is a single TCR beta chain. Its antigen target is currently unknown. One base away there is no much larger clone; base qualities are not given. This entry is derived from a study of cytomegalovirus exposure and HLA in healthy donors (TCRdb year 2017). With regard to the full study: An earlier analysis of 550 to 700 of the donors reported roughly 270 Gb of sequence data and around 120 million unique TCR beta sequences from roughly 180 million T cells. HLA typing covered class I and class II loci at four-digit resolution. An early release that covered fewer than 750 HLA-typed donors contained approximately 300 gigabases of sequencing data and roughly 84 million unique TCR sequences. High-throughput TCR immunosequencing, statistical association of individual TCRs with disease status, and machine learning were combined to predict cytomegalovirus infection status. The T cell repertoires of under 700 subjects were profiled by immunosequencing and related to cytomegalovirus serostatus. Across some 400 genotyped donors of the cohort, an average of about 240,000 unique TCR beta nucleotide sequences per donor were sequenced, and approximately 17% of those sequences were non-productive. Donor age, sex, ethnicity and CMV serostatus were compiled together with the repertoire data. Genome-wide SNP genotypes for about 55% of the 666 donors were used in a later genetic analysis, which treated that subset as a discovery cohort. All discovery cohort repertoires had been generated on a single sequencing platform. An earlier analysis of fewer than 700 of the donors applied high-throughput TCR beta sequencing to assess whether each TCR beta V gene segment acted as functional or pseudogenic. Typing coverage varied by locus: about 629-630 donors for A, B, C, DRB1 and DQB1; more than 500 for DQA1; 600 to 610 for DPA1; 400 to 480 for DPB1. The genetic ancestry cluster associated with self-reported Caucasian donors included around four fifths of the roughly 380 genotyped donors. Along with the approximately 700-subject first cohort, a separate validation cohort of about 110 different subjects was used. The study was designed to test whether signatures of past pathogen exposure could be identified by cataloging public T cell receptors. The later analysis used no new phenotypic data to find candidate immune exposures, relying instead on TCR beta sequences and their occurrence across donors. To study patterns of TCR occurrence, a later analysis re-analyzed previously published TCR beta repertoires from several hundred donors and added high-resolution HLA genotyping. A handful of DR-DQ haplotypes were handled as single units for association and clustering because linkage in the cohort was strong. The full study reports these points: In both the original and validation cohorts, the classifier was reported to diagnose cytomegalovirus status with high specificity and sensitivity. Because counts were too low, under 20 rarely observed V segments, including chromosome 9 orphons, were left out of the earlier analysis of a few hundred of the donors. It was suggested by the authors that the approach could potentially be generalized to other disease states and immunological phenotypes. At a false discovery rate of 0.05, a later analysis linked 16,000 or so TCR beta sequences to specific HLA alleles. A later analysis reported that several top co-occurrence clusters appeared linked to parvovirus B19, influenza, CMV and Epstein-Barr virus. Because HLA typing was missing for some donors at each locus, association tests included only the typed subset. In a later analysis, TCR association rates were found to vary across HLA loci, with the most associated TCRs seen for DRB1 alleles and the fewest for HLA-C alleles. In vitro tests confirmed that a few of the cytomegalovirus-associated TCR beta chains recognize cytomegalovirus antigens. In this cohort, only TCR beta chains were sequenced, and detectable features were limited by the absence of alpha or paired-chain data. A further reported finding was that TCR beta sequences accurately predicted the HLA-A and HLA-B alleles for most subjects in the first cohort. A cluster of highly shared sequence variants was judged likely to represent a technical artifact of the sequencing pipeline. In a later genetic analysis, a missense DCLRE1C variant was associated with V-gene and J-gene trimming of TCR beta chains, and the association was replicated in an independent cohort. The study gave a list of about 150 TCR beta chains associated with cytomegalovirus. An earlier analysis of approximately 590 of the donors showed that most TCR beta V segments appeared in productive rearrangements either about 87% or about 30% of the time, which broadly matched IMGT annotations. Because the 87-base-pair reads could not distinguish some IMGT-functional V segments, including TRBV6-2 and TRBV6-3, those segments were excluded. In a later analysis, HLA-associated TCR beta chains were found to be more clonally expanded and to have lower generation probabilities than equally common non-associated chains. When HLA alleles, especially DR and DQ, strongly co-occurred, TCR associations were difficult to assign to individual alleles. Immune exposure information for the cohort was limited to CMV serostatus. According to a later analysis, most CMV-associated TCR beta chains appeared to be HLA-restricted, and the HLA associations seemed to be driven largely by CMV exposure. Correlated functional status among segregating V segments might reflect linkage disequilibrium, but an unknown experimental factor could not be ruled out. In a later genetic analysis, fewer N-insertions in productive TCRs were reported among donors in an Asian-associated ancestry cluster than the roughly 640-donor mean. Roughly uniform sequencing depth across donors was assumed in presence/absence analyses, although this assumption may not hold. Most TCR sequences were observed very rarely across donors, whereas some public TCRs were present in many individuals.

Libraries were built with the immunoSEQ multiplex PCR assay. The multiplex PCR relied on a mix of 60 forward primers for TCR Vbeta segments and 13 reverse primers for TCR Jbeta segments. A multiplex PCR assay on genomic DNA amplified the CDR3 region of rearranged TCR beta genes. The amplified TCR beta libraries were sequenced on the Illumina HiSeq System as 87-base-pair reads. Per the authors' processing: In a later analysis, tens of millions of unique TCR beta chains were counted across the approximately 640 repertoires, and around 10 million of these chains were shared by at least two donors. To remove PCR and sequencing errors, raw reads were error-corrected and collapsed into unique sequences using a nearest-neighbor algorithm that merged closely related sequences. Alignment of CDR3 sequences to IMGT reference sequences was used to assign V, D and J gene segments. For a sequence to be retained, a match of at least six nucleotides was required to both a V gene segment and a J gene segment. A rearrangement was called productive if the CDR3 had no stop codons and remained in frame with V and J, and every other rearrangement was called non-productive. Following IMGT convention, CDR3 was defined as the stretch from the second conserved V-encoded cysteine to the conserved J-encoded phenylalanine. The earlier analysis of about 590 of the donors excluded sequences that lacked an unambiguous match to a single V gene segment. An earlier analysis of several hundred of the donors called V segments functional above 56.7% productive rearrangements and segregating when the between-donor standard deviation exceeded 5%. A statistical classification framework was built for diagnosing cytomegalovirus status from the catalog of TCR beta chain sequences. In a later analysis, TCR nucleotide sequences were compared against IMGT/GENE-DB human TR gene sequences so that V and J genes could be assigned. Using the TCRdist pipeline, a later analysis assigned CDR3 sequences along with most-parsimonious VDJ recombination scenarios. In a later analysis, every TCR beta chain was defined by the combination of its CDR3 amino acid sequence and its V-gene family, and reads without a unique V-gene family were dropped. To address suspected cross-contamination and a sequencing artifact, a later analysis removed 592 highly shared, low-generation-probability nucleotide sequences. For each public chain, a later analysis derived a clonal expansion index from normalized ranks of inferred template counts within each repertoire. In a later analysis, generation probabilities were computed with a VDJ recombination model fitted to out-of-frame rearrangements, and the resulting probabilities were checked against IGoR. A later analysis scored TCR-TCR, TCR-HLA and TCR-CMV co-occurrence with hypergeometric tests, applying a repertoire-size bias correction to TCR pairs. A later analysis estimated false discovery rates by permuting HLA or CMV assignments 20 times. In a later analysis, co-occurring TCRs were grouped with DBSCAN, and TCRdist sequence similarity was added when clustering was performed within HLA-allele-positive subsets. Co-occurrence clustering excluded repertoires with fewer than 30,000 or more than 120,000 public chains, plus five with anomalous nucleotide sharing. Held by TCRdb, this immuneACCESS table contains in-frame sequences only and omits some clones. Under half of the omission traces to an unresolved V gene where checked; the cause of the rest is unknown. V and J calls and clone size come straight from that table; D and trimming were deduced from the DNA. The sample table contains 150,000 to 200,000 clones; only one count was recorded for roughly 75% of them. The ten largest clones add up to 11% of the sample.

The cohort was made up of 666 healthy bone marrow donors. At the time of sampling, all cohort members were nominally healthy, though unrecorded immune exposures were likely present. The donor tested CMV seropositive, placing the donor among the 250 to 350 seropositive members of the cohort. Every donor gave a peripheral blood sample, and the peripheral blood mononuclear cells from that sample were used for TCR beta sequencing. The Qiagen DNeasy Blood Extraction Kit was used to extract genomic DNA from the blood cell samples. Trimming costs V 6 bases and J 4 bases, and their ends lie 25 bases apart. Sequences MNHEY (CDR1) and SMNVEV (CDR2) are obtained from the germline V gene (reference sequence). The CDR3, cysteine through phenylalanine, is 19 amino acids long. The read is trimmed to its CDR3 DNA, 57 bases read in frame from base 1.

Sequenced material: PBMCs. In this chain, TRBV27 is recombined with TRBJ2-6, with TRBD1 tentatively as D gene (6 bases match). This receptor was taken from a man aged 18 to 35 in good health and CMV-seropositive. The encoded CDR3 is CASRHRAVTPARGANVLTF. The bases read TGTGCCAGCAGACACAGGGCGGTTACCCCCGCGAGGGGGGCCAACGTCCTGACTTTC.